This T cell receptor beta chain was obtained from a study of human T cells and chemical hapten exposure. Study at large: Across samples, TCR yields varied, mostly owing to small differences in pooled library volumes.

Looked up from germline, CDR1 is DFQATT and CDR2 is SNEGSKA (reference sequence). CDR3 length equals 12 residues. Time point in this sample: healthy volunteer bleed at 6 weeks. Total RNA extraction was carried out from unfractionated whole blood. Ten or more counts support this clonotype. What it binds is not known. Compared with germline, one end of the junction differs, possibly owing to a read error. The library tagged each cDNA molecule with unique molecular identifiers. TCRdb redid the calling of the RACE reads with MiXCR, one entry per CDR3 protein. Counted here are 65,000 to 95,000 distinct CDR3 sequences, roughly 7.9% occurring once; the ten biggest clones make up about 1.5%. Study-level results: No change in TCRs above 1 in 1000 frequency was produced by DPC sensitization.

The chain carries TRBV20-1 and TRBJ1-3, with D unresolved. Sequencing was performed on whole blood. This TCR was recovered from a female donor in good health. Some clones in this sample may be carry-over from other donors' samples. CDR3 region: CSARGRLNTIYF. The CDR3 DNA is TGCAGTGCCAGAGGCAGGTTAAACACCATATATTTT.